The next 26 T cell receptor beta chains were all read from a single sample in a study of T cell repertoires in cytomegalovirus infection. TCRdb re-derived calls from the reads in MiXCR, one entry per CDR3 protein. Seen here are about 98,000 distinct CDR3 sequences, 15% to 20% observed once, and the top ten hold more than 7%. Sequenced input: PBMCs. These receptors were taken from a human donor in good health (CMV status not recorded). Some clones in this sample may be carry-over from other donors' samples.

This clonotype was counted many times. The chain combines TRBV4-2 with TRBJ1-1; TRBD1 is a possible D gene (5 bases). Germline V CDR1 and CDR2: LGHNA, YNFKEQ. The CDR3 totals 14 residues. The ends were cut back, 4 bases at V and 1 base at J, with 10 bases in the middle. CDR3 DNA: TGTGCCAGCAGCCTATGGGGGGAGAACACTGAAGCTTTCTTT. Its translation is CASSLWGENTEAFF.

V is TRBV28 and J is TRBJ2-2, with D hard to call. CDR3 length: 17 residues. Trimming removed 6 bases at V and 0 bases at J, with 17 bases between. Per the germline V gene, CDR1 is MDHEN and CDR2 is SYDVKM. The CDR3 nucleotides read TGTGCCAGCAGCTTGCTTCCGGGCCAATCGAACACCGGGGAGCTGTTTTTT. It yields the protein CASSLLPGQSNTGELFF.

The gene calls are TRBV4-1 and TRBJ1-2, with 7 positions matching TRBD1. V lost 3 bases, J lost 5 bases, and 12 bases stayed unmatched. The CDR3 contains 16 residues. From germline, CDR1 is MGHRA and CDR2 YSYEKL. Here the CDR3 reads CASSQTGQAETYGYTF. CDR3 nucleotide sequence: TGCGCCAGCAGCCAGACTGGACAGGCAGAGACATATGGCTACACCTTC.

The J gene is TRBJ1-1, the V gene TRBV20-1; no firm D call. Germline V CDR1 and CDR2: DFQATT, SNEGSKA (reference sequence). The CDR3 is made up of 14 amino acids. V was cut by 0 bases and J by 9 bases, with 17 bases left in between. The CDR3 coding sequence is TGCAGTGCTAGAGATCTGCCAGGAGTCCTTAAAGCTTTCTTT. It yields the protein CSARDLPGVLKAFF.

This clonotype occurred a few times. J is TRBJ2-3 and V is TRBV20-1, with TRBD1 as a possible D gene (6 bases). Looked up from germline, CDR1 is DFQATT and CDR2 is SNEGSKA (reference sequence). The CDR3 totals 12 residues. The chain's CDR3 is CMWKGVADTQYF. The CDR3, as DNA: TGCATGTGGAAGGGGGTCGCAGATACGCAGTATTTT.

This clonotype showed up many times. This chain uses TRBV7-2 with TRBJ1-1; D remains unclear. CDR1 SGHTA and CDR2 FQGNSA come from the germline V gene. The germline V and J ends were trimmed by 6 bases and 1 base, with 12 bases remaining between them. The CDR3 loop spans 14 amino acids. The CDR3 DNA reads as TGTGCCAGCAGAGTTGGACTTAGGAACACTGAAGCTTTCTTT. Residues: CASRVGLRNTEAFF.

The table lists this clonotype with many counts. The chain uses TRBV5-4 and TRBJ2-1; D is unresolved. CDR3 length: 13 residues. V lost 3 bases to trimming and J lost 5 bases, with 9 bases between them. The germline V gene has CDR1 SGHNT and CDR2 YYREEE (reference sequence). CDR3 in DNA: TGTGCCAGCAGCTCTGGGTCCAACAATGAGCAGTTCTTC. Protein sequence: CASSSGSNNEQFF.

There are many counts of this clonotype. The chain is built from TRBV7-2 and TRBJ2-2, with D possibly matching TRBD2 (7 bases). V was shortened by 5 bases and J by 5 bases, with 15 bases between the two germline ends. Germline loops: CDR1 SGHTA, CDR2 FQGNSA. The CDR3 contains 15 residues. The CDR3 reads CASSNGGARTGELFF. CDR3 bases: TGTGCCAGCAGCAATGGGGGGGCCCGGACCGGGGAGCTGTTTTTT.

This sequence joins TRBV29-1 and TRBJ2-3; 9 nucleotides match TRBD1. Germline values: CDR1 SQVTM, CDR2 ANQGSEA. The CDR3 contains 13 residues. V trimming: 8 bases; J trimming: 4 bases; junction bases outside the gene matches: 7. CDR3 nucleotides: TGCAGCTTGGGACAGGGTCGGTCAGATACGCAGTATTTT. This codes for CSLGQGRSDTQYF.

With regard to this clonotype: A read error may account for a junction end that differs from germline. The chain links TRBV7-2 to TRBJ2-6; TRBD2 agrees at 12 bases. CDR3 length equals 17 residues. Germline CDR1 SGHTA, CDR2 FQGNSA. CDR3 sequence: CASSLASLAGGAYVLTF. The CDR3 bases are TGTGCCAGCAGCTTAGCCTCTCTAGCGGGGGGGGCCTACGTCCTGACTTTC.

This clonotype was counted ten times or more. V and J are TRBV7-2 and TRBJ1-1; a weak D match, TRBD1 (6 bases). This CDR3 spans 14 amino acids. V shed 5 bases and J shed 0 bases, with 10 bases lying between them. Germline V CDR1 and CDR2: SGHTA, FQGNSA. The CDR3 loop is CASSVGQLNTEAFF. CDR3 nucleotide sequence: TGTGCCAGCAGCGTAGGACAGTTGAACACTGAAGCTTTCTTT.

This clonotype was observed at least ten times. V gene TRBV7-6 combines with J gene TRBJ1-3; the match to TRBD1 covers 8 bases. The junction had 5 bases not matched to a gene; V was cut back by 4 bases and J by 0 bases. This CDR3 region has 16 residues. CDR1 and CDR2 (germline): SGHVS, FNYEAQ. The CDR3 coding sequence is TGTGCCAGCAGCTCTATCAGGGGGCCCTCTGGAAACACCATATATTTT. Translation: CASSSIRGPSGNTIYF. The variable domain in full, completed from reference TRBV7-6 and TRBJ1-3, reads GAGVSQSPRYKVTKRGQDVALRCDPISGHVSLYWYRQALGQGPEFLTYFNYEAQQDKSGLPNDRFSAERPEGSISTLTIQRTEQRDSAMYRCASSSIRGPSGNTIYFGEGSWLTVV.

This clonotype was observed at least ten times. The chain joins TRBV2 to TRBJ2-3, with TRBD2 matching over 9 bases. Losses at the gene ends were 7 bases for V and 2 bases for J; bases not matched to a gene: 16. Germline V gene sequence: CDR1 SNHLY, CDR2 FYNNEI. The length of the CDR3 is 18 residues. This CDR3 reads CASKPLVAGDKITDTQYF. The CDR3 nucleotides are TGTGCCAGCAAGCCGTTGGTAGCGGGGGATAAAATCACAGATACGCAGTATTTT.

This chain links TRBV6-2 or TRBV6-3 with TRBJ1-1; maybe TRBD1 (5 bases). The CDR3 sequence is 15 residues long. In germline, CDR1 is MNHEY, CDR2 SVGEGT. The V gene lost 4 bases and the J gene lost 1 base, with 13 bases spanning the gap. CDR3 in DNA: TGTGCCAGCAGTTCATTCCGGGACGGGAACACTGAAGCTTTCTTT. Its translation: CASSSFRDGNTEAFF.

For this clonotype: The junction departs from the called germline gene at one end, perhaps through a read error. The rearrangement links TRBV7-2 to TRBJ2-3; 9 nucleotides line up with TRBD2. The CDR3 is 15 amino acids. Per germline, CDR1 SGHTA and CDR2 FQGNSA. CDR3 sequence reads: CASIRGGAFTDTQYF. The CDR3, as DNA: TGTGCCAGCATTCGCGGGGGGGCCTTCACAGATACTCAGTATTTT. Using reference TRBV7-2 and TRBJ2-3 for the parts outside the CDR3, the full variable domain is GAGVSQSPSNKVTEKGKDVELRCDPISGHTALYWYRQSLGQGLEFLIYFQGNSAPDKSGLPSDRFSAERTGGSVSTLTIQRTQQEDSAVYLCASIRGGAFTDTQYFGPGTRLTVL.

This clonotype was detected many times. The CDR3 DNA sequence: TGCGCCAGCAGACCCGGGACAGGGCCCTACGAGCAGTACTTC. It yields the protein CASRPGTGPYEQYF. This sequence joins TRBV5-1 and TRBJ2-7; 9 bases are a match to TRBD1. The CDR3 runs 14 residues. V lost 5 bases, J lost 2 bases, and 5 bases stayed unmatched. Germline V gene sequence: CDR1 SGHRS, CDR2 YFSETQ.

This clonotype was seen at least ten times. The chain combines TRBV6-5 with TRBJ2-7; no clear D gene. This CDR3 has 17 residues. Trimming pared 0 bases from V and 1 base from J, leaving 16 bases between. Looked up from germline, CDR1 is MNHEY and CDR2 is SVGAGI. The CDR3 DNA reads TGTGCCAGCAGTTACTCTTTATCGTACAGCCAGTCCTACGAGCAGTACTTC. Its protein is CASSYSLSYSQSYEQYF.

With regard to this clonotype: The junction departs from germline at one end; a sequencing error may be responsible. This rearrangement joins TRBV5-1 to TRBJ1-5, with D perhaps TRBD1 (5 bases). CDR1 is SGHRS and CDR2 is YFSETQ in the germline V gene. The CDR3 spans 16 residues. The CDR3 DNA sequence: TGCGCCAGCAGCTTGGAAGGGGCCTCGCGGGGTCAGACCCAGCATTTT. This codes for CASSLEGASRGQTQHF.

This chain's CDR3 is CAWSDPWGTEAFF. Written as DNA, the CDR3 is TGTGCCTGGAGTGACCCCTGGGGGACTGAAGCTTTCTTT. This chain joins TRBV30 and TRBJ1-1; maybe TRBD1 (5 bases). The germline V gene encodes CDR1 GTSNPN and CDR2 SVGIG (reference sequence). This CDR3 is 13 amino acids long. Trimming removed 1 base at V and 5 bases at J, with 11 bases between.

Points on this clonotype: An end of the junction does not agree with germline; a read error may underlie this. This chain connects TRBV28 to TRBJ1-1, with D uncertain. The CDR3 sequence is 13 residues long. Germline V gives CDR1 MDHEN, CDR2 SYDVKM. The CDR3 DNA reads as TGTGCCAGCAGTTTTCCTCTCCCTTCTAAGCTTGACTTT. Translated, it gives CASSFPLPSKLDF.

This clonotype came up many times. The V gene is TRBV12-3 or TRBV12-4, the J gene TRBJ1-5; 9 nucleotides align to TRBD1. V shed 1 base and J 7 bases; nucleotides not matched to a gene: 5. This CDR3 spans 15 amino acids. The CDR3 spells CASSLEQGARQPQHF. CDR3 nucleotides: TGTGCCAGCAGTTTAGAACAGGGGGCAAGACAGCCCCAGCATTTT.

This clonotype was seen many times. The gene calls are TRBV28 and TRBJ2-5; the D gene is possibly TRBD2 (5 bases). Germline V gene lookup returns CDR1 MDHEN and CDR2 SYDVKM. The CDR3 consists of 12 residues. V was cut by 5 bases and J by 1 base, with 5 bases left in between. CDR3 coding DNA: TGTGCCAGCAGTAGCGGCCAAGAGACCCAGTACTTC. It codes for CASSSGQETQYF.

The sample holds a few counts of this clonotype. The chain joins TRBV6-4 to TRBJ2-5; no reliable D call. This CDR3 has 13 residues. V lost 11 bases, J lost 3 bases, and 16 bases lay in between. Germline values: CDR1 MRHNA, CDR2 SNTAGT. As DNA, the CDR3 is TGTGCCGCTCGGACCCGAAACGAAGAGACCCAGTACTTC. Encoded protein: CAARTRNEETQYF.

This clonotype was observed many times. The gene calls are TRBV7-8 and TRBJ2-7; 10 bases agree with TRBD2. This CDR3 has 14 amino acids. Per the germline V gene, CDR1 is SGHVS and CDR2 is FQNEAQ. Germline trimming cut 5 bases from V and 7 bases from J; bases unmatched to any gene: 8. CDR3 sequence (DNA): TGTGCCAGCAGCCCACTAGCGGGGAAGAATGAGCAGTACTTC. It codes for CASSPLAGKNEQYF.

This clonotype was seen more than once but under ten times. The J gene is TRBJ1-6, the V gene TRBV20-1, with 9 bases aligning to TRBD1. After removal of 2 bases from V and 8 bases from J, the junction contained 13 bases not matched to a gene. The CDR3 is made up of 17 amino acids. Germline loops: CDR1 DFQATT, CDR2 SNEGSKA (reference sequence). CDR3 in amino acids: CSARLAGQGVSDSPLHF. The CDR3 nucleotides are TGCAGTGCTAGACTCGCGGGACAGGGAGTATCTGATTCACCCCTCCACTTT.

This clonotype was seen at least ten times. The rearrangement links TRBV28 to TRBJ2-7; TRBD2 matches 8 bases. Trimming cost V 6 bases and J 2 bases; bases outside gene matches: 3. Germline V lookup: CDR1 MDHEN, CDR2 SYDVKM. The CDR3 runs to 13 residues. CDR3 coding DNA: TGTGCCAGCAGGTTCGGGGGGGCCTACGAGCAGTACTTC. Encoded protein: CASRFGGAYEQYF.